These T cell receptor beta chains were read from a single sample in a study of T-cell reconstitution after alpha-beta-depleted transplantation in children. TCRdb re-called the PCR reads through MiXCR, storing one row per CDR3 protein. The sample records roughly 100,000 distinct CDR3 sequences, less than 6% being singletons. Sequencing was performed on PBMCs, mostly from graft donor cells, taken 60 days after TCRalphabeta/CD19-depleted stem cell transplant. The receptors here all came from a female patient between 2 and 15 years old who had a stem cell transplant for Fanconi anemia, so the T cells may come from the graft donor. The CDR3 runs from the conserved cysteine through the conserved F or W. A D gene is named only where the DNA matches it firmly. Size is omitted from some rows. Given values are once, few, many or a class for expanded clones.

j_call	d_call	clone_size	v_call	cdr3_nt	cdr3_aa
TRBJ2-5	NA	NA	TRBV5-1	TGCGCCAGCAGCCCCGAGGGAAGGGCCGAAGAGACCCAGTACTTC	CASSPEGRAEETQYF
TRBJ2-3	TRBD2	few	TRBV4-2	TGTGCCAGCAGCCGTACTCTAGCGGGGGACACAGATACGCAGTATTTT	CASSRTLAGDTDTQYF
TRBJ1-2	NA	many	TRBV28	TGTGCCAGCAGTCCCCACAGATACTATGGCTACACCTTC	CASSPHRYYGYTF
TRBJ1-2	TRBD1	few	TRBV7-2	TGTGCCAGCAGCTTAGGACCCGGGACAGGGGACGGCTACACCTTC	CASSLGPGTGDGYTF
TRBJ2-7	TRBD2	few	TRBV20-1	TGCAGTGCTCAAATGACTAGCATGGTATCCGAGCAGTACTTC	CSAQMTSMVSEQYF
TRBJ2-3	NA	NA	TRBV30	TGTGCCTGGAGTCCTGCAGACCGCCGTGGGGAGTATACGCAGTATTTT	CAWSPADRRGEYTQYF
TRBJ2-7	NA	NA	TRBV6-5	TGTGCCAGCAGTTACGCCTTGCCCCCCTACGAGCAGTACTTC	CASSYALPPYEQYF
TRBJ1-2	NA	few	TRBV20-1	TGCAGTGCTTACATCAGGGCTGGCTACACCTTC	CSAYIRAGYTF
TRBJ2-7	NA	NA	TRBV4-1	TGCGCCAGCAGCGGAGAGTCCTACGAGCAGTACTTC	CASSGESYEQYF
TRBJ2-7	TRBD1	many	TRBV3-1	TGTGCCAGCAGCCAAGGAAACAGGGGATTCTACGAGCAGTACTTC	CASSQGNRGFYEQYF
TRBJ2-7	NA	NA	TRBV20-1	TGCTGCGCTAGAGATCCGGCTGCCTGGGGGGCTAACGAGCAGTACTTC	CCARDPAAWGANEQYF
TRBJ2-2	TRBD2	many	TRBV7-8	TGTGCCAGCAGCACTAGCGGTCCCGGGGAGCTGTTTTTT	CASSTSGPGELFF
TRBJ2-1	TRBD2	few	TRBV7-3	TGTGCCAGCAGCGCTAGCGGGGGGGCCTGGTTCTTC	CASSASGGAWFF
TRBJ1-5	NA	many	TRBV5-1	TGCGCCAGCAGCTTGGGGGGATCTAATCAGCCCCAGCATTTT	CASSLGGSNQPQHF
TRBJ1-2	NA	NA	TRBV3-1	TGTGCCAGTTTTACGGGGGGGCGGAACTATGGCTACACCTTC	CASFTGGRNYGYTF
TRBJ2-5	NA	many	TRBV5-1	TGCGCCAGCAGTCCCAACTGGCTCATGGAGACCCAGTACTTC	CASSPNWLMETQYF
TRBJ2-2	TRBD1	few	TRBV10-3	TGTGCCATCAGTAGGGACAGGGTGAGAACCGGGGAGCTGTTTTTT	CAISRDRVRTGELFF
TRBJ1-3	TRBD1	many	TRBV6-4	TGTGCCAGCAGTGACTCGAGGGGACAGGGCCCATCCTCTGGAAACACCATATATTTT	CASSDSRGQGPSSGNTIYF
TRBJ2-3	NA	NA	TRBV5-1	TGCGCCAGCAGCTTGGGGCACACCTCCACAGATACGCAGTATTTT	CASSLGHTSTDTQYF
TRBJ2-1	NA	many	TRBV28	TGTGCCAGCAGACTCCTCCGCTTGACCGGGAGAGGAGACTACAACAATGAGCAGTTCTTC	CASRLLRLTGRGDYNNEQFF
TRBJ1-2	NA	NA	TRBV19	TGTGCCAGTAGTATTCAAAAGCCGGGGACTTATGGCTACACCTTC	CASSIQKPGTYGYTF
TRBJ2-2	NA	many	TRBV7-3	TGTGCCAGCAGCTTAATAGGTCCTCAAGGGATACGAGGCGGGGAGCTGTTTTTT	CASSLIGPQGIRGGELFF
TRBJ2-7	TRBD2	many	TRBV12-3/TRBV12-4	TGTGCCAGCAGTTTATTCCTAGCGGCCTACGAGCAGTACTTC	CASSLFLAAYEQYF
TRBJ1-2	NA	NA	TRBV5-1	TGCGCCAGCAGCACCGGGACATCGGAGGTACATGGCTACACCTTC	CASSTGTSEVHGYTF
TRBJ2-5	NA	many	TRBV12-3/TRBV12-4	TGTGCCAGCAGTTTAGGTCCAGTTGGGGGGAAGACGGGGTACGCAAGGACCCAGTACTTC	CASSLGPVGGKTGYARTQYF
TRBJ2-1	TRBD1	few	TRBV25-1	TGTGCCAGCAGTGGCCGCCGGGACAGGAGTTACAATGAGCAGTTCTTC	CASSGRRDRSYNEQFF
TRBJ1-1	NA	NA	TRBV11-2	TGTGCCAGCAGTATTATAGGGGAAACTGAAGCTTTCTTT	CASSIIGETEAFF
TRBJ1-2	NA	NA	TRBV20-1	TGCAGTGCTAGAATGGACGTCTATGGCTACACCTTC	CSARMDVYGYTF
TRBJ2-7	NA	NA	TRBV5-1	TGCGCCAGCAGCTTGGGGGTTGGGGGAGTGGTCTCCTACGAGCAGTACTTC	CASSLGVGGVVSYEQYF
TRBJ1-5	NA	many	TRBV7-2	TGTGCCAGCAGCTTAGTGGGTTATAGCAATCAGCCCCAGCATTTT	CASSLVGYSNQPQHF
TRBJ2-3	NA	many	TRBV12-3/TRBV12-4	TGTGCCAGCAGTCCAGGTCCTAGGACGCAGTATTTT	CASSPGPRTQYF
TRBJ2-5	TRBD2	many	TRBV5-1	TGCGCCAGCAGCTTGGACGCTAGCGGGAGGTTTGAGACCCAGTACTTC	CASSLDASGRFETQYF
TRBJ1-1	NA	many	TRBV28	TGTGCCAGCAAGAGGGAGTCAGGGAACACTGAAGCTTTCTTT	CASKRESGNTEAFF
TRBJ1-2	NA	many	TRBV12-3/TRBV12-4	TGTGCCAGCTTAAACAGGGAGGAGGGTGGCTACACCTTC	CASLNREEGGYTF
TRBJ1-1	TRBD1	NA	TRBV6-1	TGTGCCAGCAGTGGAAGACAGGGGAACACTGAAGCTTTCTTT	CASSGRQGNTEAFF
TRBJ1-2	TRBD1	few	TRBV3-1	TGTGCCAGCAGCCAAGTTTATGAGGGGGCAGGTGGCTACACCTTC	CASSQVYEGAGGYTF
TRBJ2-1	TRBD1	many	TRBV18	TGTGCCAGCTCACCAACAGGGGGCCCCTACAATGAGCAGTTCTTC	CASSPTGGPYNEQFF
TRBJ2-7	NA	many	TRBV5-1	TGCGCCAGCAGCTTATCTGGGACTGTTAACTACGAGCAGTACTTC	CASSLSGTVNYEQYF
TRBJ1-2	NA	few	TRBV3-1	TGTGCCAGCAGCCAAGATCCGGGACGGCCATATAGGGGCTACACCTTC	CASSQDPGRPYRGYTF
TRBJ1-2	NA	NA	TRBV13	TGTGCCAGCAGCTTAGGAAGGACGGACTATGGCTACACCTTC	CASSLGRTDYGYTF
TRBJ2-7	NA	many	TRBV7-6	TGTGCCAGCAGCTTAGGCGTAGTCTCCTACGAGCAGTACTTC	CASSLGVVSYEQYF